This T cell receptor beta chain was found in a study of T cell responses to AZD1222 COVID-19 vaccine. The protocol was immunoSEQ multiplex PCR, while the TCRdb copy is restricted to in-frame clones and leaves out a portion. The table includes 120,000 or so clones, 88% detected once. This CDR3 is 13 amino acids long. V dropped 7 bases and J dropped 0 bases, with 7 bases sitting between them. CDR1 is SNHLY and CDR2 is FYNNEI in the germline V gene. The material was peripheral blood, obtained on day 0 of MenACWY control vaccination. The TCR comes from an adult in good health. The chain uses TRBV2 and TRBJ1-3; D is undetermined. DNA of the CDR3: TGTGCCAGCAAGCTGAGCTCTGGAAACACCATATATTTT. Translated, it gives CASKLSSGNTIYF.